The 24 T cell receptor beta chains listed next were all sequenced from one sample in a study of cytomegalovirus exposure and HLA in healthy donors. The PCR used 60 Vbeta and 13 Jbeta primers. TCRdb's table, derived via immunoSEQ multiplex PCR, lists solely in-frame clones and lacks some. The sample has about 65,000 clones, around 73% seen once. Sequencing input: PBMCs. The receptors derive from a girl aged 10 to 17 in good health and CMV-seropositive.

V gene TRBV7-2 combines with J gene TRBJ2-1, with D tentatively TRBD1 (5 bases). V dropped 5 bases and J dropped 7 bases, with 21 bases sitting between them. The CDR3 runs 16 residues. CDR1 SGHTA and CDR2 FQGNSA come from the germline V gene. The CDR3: CASSKLWTSFGNEQFF. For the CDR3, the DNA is TGTGCCAGCAGCAAGCTTTGGACATCCTTTGGGAATGAGCAGTTCTTC. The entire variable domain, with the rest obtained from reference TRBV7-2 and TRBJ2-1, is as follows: GAGVSQSPSNKVTEKGKDVELRCDPISGHTALYWYRQSLGQGLEFLIYFQGNSAPDKSGLPSDRFSAERTGGSVSTLTIQRTQQEDSAVYLCASSKLWTSFGNEQFFGPGTRLTVL.

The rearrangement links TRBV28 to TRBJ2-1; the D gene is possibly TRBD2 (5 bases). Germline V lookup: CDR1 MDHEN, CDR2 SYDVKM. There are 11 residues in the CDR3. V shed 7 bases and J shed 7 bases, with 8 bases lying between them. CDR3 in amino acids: CASIRGNEQFF. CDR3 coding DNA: TGTGCCAGCATACGAGGGAATGAGCAGTTCTTC.

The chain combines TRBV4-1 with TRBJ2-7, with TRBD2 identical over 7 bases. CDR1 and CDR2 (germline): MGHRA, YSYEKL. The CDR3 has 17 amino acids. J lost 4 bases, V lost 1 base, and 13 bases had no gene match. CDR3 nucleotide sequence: TGCGCCAGCAGCCAAGGGGGGGGTAAGAGGAAGGCTTACGAGCAGTACTTC. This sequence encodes CASSQGGGKRKAYEQYF.

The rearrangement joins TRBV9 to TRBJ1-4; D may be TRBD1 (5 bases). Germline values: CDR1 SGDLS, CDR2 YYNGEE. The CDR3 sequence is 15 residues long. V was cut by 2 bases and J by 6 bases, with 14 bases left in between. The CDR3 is CASSVGEAGYEKLFF. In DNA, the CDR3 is TGTGCCAGCAGCGTGGGGGAAGCGGGCTATGAAAAACTGTTTTTT.

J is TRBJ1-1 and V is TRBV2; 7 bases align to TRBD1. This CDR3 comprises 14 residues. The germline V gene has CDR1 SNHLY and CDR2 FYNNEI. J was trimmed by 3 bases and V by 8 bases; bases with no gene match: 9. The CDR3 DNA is TGTGCCAGCCAAAAGACAGGGCCGTACACTGAAGCTTTCTTT. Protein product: CASQKTGPYTEAFF.

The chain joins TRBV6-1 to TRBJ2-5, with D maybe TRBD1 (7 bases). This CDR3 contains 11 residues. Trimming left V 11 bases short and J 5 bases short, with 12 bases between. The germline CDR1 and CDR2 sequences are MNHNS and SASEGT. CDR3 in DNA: TGTGCCCAGGGGGACTGGGAGACCCAGTACTTC. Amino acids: CAQGDWETQYF.

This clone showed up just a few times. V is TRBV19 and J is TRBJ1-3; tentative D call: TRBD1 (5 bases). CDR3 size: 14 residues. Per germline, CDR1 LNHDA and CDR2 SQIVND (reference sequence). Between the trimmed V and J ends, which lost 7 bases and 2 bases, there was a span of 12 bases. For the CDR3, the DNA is TGTGCCAGTAACGACAGAGCTACTGGAAACACCATATATTTT. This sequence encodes CASNDRATGNTIYF. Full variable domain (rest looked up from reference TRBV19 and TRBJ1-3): DGGITQSPKYLFRKEGQNVTLSCEQNLNHDAMYWYRQDPGQGLRLIYYSQIVNDFQKGDIAEGYSVSREKKESFPLTVTSAQKNPTAFYLCASNDRATGNTIYFGEGSWLTVV.

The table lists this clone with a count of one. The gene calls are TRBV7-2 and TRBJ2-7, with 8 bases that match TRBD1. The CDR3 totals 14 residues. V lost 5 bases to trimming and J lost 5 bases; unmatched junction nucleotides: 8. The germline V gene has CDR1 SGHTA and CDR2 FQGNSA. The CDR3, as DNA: TGTGCCAGCAGCCCAGGCAGGGGGCTAGACGAGCAGTACTTC. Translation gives CASSPGRGLDEQYF.

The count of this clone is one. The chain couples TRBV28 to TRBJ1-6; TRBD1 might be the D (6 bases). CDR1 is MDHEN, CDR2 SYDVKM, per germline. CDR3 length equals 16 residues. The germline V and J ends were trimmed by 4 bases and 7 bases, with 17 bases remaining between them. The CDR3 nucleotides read TGTGCCAGCAGTTACCGGACAGTTGGTTTCAATTCACCCCTCCACTTT. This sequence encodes CASSYRTVGFNSPLHF.

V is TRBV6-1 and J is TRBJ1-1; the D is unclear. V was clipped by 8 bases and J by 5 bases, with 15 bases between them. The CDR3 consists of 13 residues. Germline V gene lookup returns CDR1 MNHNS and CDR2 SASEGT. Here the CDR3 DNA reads TGTGCCAGCGTTTGGGGAGGAGGGACTGAAGCTTTCTTT. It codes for CASVWGGGTEAFF.

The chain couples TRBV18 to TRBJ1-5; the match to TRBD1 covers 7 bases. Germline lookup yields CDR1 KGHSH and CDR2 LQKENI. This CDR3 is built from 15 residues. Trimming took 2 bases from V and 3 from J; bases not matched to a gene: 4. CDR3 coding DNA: TGTGCCAGCTCACCAAGGGACAGCACCAATCAGCCCCAGCATTTT. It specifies CASSPRDSTNQPQHF.

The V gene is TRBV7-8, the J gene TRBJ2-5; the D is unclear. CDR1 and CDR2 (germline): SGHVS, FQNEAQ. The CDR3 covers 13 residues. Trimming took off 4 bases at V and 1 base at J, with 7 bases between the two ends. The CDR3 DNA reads TGTGCCAGCAGCTACAGCTCCCAAGAGACCCAGTACTTC. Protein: CASSYSSQETQYF.

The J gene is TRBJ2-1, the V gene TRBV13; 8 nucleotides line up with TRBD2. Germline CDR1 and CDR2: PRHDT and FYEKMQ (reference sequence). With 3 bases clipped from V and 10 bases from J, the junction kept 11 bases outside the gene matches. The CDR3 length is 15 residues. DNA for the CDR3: TGTGCCAGCAGCTTGGGCGGGGGGCCATTCCGAGAGCAGTTCTTC. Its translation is CASSLGGGPFREQFF.

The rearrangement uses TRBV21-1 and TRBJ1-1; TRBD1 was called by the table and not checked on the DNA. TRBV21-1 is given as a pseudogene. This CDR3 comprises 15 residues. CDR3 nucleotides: TGTGCCAGCAGCCCCCCCCGGGACAGGCTCCCTGAAGCTTTCTTT. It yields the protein CASSPPRDRLPEAFF.

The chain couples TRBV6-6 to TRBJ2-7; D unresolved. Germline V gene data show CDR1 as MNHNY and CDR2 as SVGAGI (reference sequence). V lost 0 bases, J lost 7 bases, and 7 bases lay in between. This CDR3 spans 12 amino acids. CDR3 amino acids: CASSYSRTEQYF. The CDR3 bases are TGTGCCAGCAGTTACTCGAGAACGGAGCAGTACTTC.

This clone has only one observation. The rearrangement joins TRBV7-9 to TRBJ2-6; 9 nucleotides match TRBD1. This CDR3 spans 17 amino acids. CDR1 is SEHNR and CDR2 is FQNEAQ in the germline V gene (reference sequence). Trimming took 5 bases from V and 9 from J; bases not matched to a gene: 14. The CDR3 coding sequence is TGTGCCAGCAGCCCCCCGTGGGACAGGGATTATGTCAACGTCCTGACTTTC. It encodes CASSPPWDRDYVNVLTF.

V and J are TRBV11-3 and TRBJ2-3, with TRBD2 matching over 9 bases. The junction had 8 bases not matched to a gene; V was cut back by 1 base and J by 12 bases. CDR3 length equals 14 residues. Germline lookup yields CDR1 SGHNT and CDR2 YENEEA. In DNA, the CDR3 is TGTGCCAGCAGCTTAGTAGCGGGGGCTCGTCCTCAGTATTTT. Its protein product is CASSLVAGARPQYF. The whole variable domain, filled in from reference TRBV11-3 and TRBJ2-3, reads EAGVVQSPRYKIIEKKQPVAFWCNPISGHNTLYWYLQNLGQGPELLIRYENEEAVDDSQLPKDRFSAERLKGVDSTLKIQPAELGDSAVYLCASSLVAGARPQYFGPGTRLTVL.

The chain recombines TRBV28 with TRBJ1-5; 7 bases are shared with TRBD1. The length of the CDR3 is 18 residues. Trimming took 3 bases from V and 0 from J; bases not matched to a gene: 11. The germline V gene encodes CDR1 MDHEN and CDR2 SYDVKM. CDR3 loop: CASSFTLAGGDSNQPQHF. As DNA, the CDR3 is TGTGCCAGCAGTTTCACGTTGGCAGGGGGAGATAGCAATCAGCCCCAGCATTTT.

For the CDR3, the DNA is TGTGCCAGCAAGGGCCAGGGGGGCACTGAAGCTTTCTTT. Protein: CASKGQGGTEAFF. The gene calls are TRBV9 and TRBJ1-1; 7 nucleotides align to TRBD1. The CDR3 contains 13 residues. V was clipped by 6 bases and J by 4 bases; unmatched bases: 6. The V gene's germline CDR1 is SGDLS and CDR2 YYNGEE.

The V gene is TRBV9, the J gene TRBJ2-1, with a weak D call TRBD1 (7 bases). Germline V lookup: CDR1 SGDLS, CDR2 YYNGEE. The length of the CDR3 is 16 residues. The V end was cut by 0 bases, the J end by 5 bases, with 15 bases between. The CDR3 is CASSVVFQGGDNEQFF. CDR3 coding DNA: TGTGCCAGCAGCGTAGTATTCCAGGGGGGAGACAATGAGCAGTTCTTC. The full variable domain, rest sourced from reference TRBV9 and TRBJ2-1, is DSGVTQTPKHLITATGQRVTLRCSPRSGDLSVYWYQQSLDQGLQFLIQYYNGEERAKGNILERFSAQQFPDLHSELNLSSLELGDSALYFCASSVVFQGGDNEQFFGPGTRLTVL.

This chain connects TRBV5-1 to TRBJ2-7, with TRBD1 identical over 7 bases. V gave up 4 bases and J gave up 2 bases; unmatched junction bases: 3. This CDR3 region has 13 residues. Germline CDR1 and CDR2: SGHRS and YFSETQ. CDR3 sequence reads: CASSTTGAYEQYF. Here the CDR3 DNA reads TGCGCCAGCAGCACCACAGGGGCCTACGAGCAGTACTTC.

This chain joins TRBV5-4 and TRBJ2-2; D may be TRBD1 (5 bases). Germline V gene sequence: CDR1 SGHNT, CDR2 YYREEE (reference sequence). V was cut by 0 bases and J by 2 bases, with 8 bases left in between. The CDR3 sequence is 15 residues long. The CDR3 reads CASSLEGANTGELFF. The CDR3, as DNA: TGTGCCAGCAGCTTGGAAGGGGCAAACACCGGGGAGCTGTTTTTT.

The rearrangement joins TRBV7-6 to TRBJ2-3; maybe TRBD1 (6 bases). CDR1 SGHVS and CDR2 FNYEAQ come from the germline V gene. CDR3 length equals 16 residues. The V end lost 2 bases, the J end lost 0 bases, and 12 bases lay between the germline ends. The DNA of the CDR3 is TGTGCCAGCAGCTTACTTACAGGGTTAAGCACAGATACGCAGTATTTT. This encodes CASSLLTGLSTDTQYF.

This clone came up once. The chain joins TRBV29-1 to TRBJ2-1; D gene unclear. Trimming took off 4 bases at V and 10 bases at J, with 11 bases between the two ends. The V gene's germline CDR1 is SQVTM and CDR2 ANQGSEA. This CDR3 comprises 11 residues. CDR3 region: CSVAPSREQFF. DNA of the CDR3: TGCAGCGTTGCCCCATCGCGGGAGCAGTTCTTC.